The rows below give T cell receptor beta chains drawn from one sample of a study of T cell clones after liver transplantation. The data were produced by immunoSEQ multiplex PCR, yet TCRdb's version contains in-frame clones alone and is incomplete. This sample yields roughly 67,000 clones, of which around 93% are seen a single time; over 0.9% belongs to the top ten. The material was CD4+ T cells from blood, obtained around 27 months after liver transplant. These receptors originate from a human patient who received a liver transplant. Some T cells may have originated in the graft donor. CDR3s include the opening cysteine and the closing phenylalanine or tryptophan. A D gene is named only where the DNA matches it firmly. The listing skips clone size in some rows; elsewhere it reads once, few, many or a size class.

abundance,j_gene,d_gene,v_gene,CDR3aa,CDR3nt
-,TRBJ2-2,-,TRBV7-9,CASSFAGGTGELFF,TGTGCCAGCAGCTTTGCAGGGGGGACCGGGGAGCTGTTTTTT
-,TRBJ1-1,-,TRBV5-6,CASTSPRGIPEAFF,TGTGCCAGCACCTCCCCCAGGGGAATCCCTGAAGCTTTCTTT
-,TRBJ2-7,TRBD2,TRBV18,CASSPTSGSSYEQYF,TGTGCCAGCTCACCGACTAGCGGGAGTTCGTACGAGCAGTACTTC
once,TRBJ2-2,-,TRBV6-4,CASSAQWNTGELFF,TGTGCCAGCAGTGCACAGTGGAACACCGGGGAGCTGTTTTTT
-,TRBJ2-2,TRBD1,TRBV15,CATAGGTTGELFF,TGTGCCACCGCAGGGGGCACCACCGGGGAGCTGTTTTTT
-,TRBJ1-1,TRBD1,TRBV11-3,CASSFGQGNTEAFF,TGTGCCAGCAGCTTTGGACAGGGGAACACTGAAGCTTTCTTT
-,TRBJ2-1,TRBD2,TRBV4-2,CASSQVGLAGVDEQFF,TGTGCCAGCAGCCAAGTGGGACTAGCGGGAGTCGATGAGCAGTTCTTC
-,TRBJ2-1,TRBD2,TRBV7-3,CASSSGGSSCNEQFF,TGTGCCAGCAGCAGCGGGGGGAGCTCCTGCAATGAGCAGTTCTTC
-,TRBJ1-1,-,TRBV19,CASSGRAAEAFF,TGTGCCAGTAGCGGCAGGGCGGCTGAAGCTTTCTTT
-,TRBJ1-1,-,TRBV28,CASSFYQANTEAFF,TGTGCCAGCAGTTTCTATCAGGCGAACACTGAAGCTTTCTTT
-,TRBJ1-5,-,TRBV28,CASSQGRQPQHF,TGTGCCAGCAGTCAGGGTCGTCAGCCCCAGCATTTT
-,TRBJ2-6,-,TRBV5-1,CASSQQGPGANVLTF,TGCGCCAGCAGCCAACAGGGACCTGGGGCCAACGTCCTGACTTTC
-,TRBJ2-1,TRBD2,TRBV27,CATRLAVEQFF,TGTGCCACCCGACTAGCGGTAGAGCAGTTCTTC
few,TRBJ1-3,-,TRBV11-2,CASRPYRDGNTIYF,TGTGCCAGCAGGCCCTACAGGGATGGAAACACCATATATTTT
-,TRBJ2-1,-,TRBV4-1,CASSQEIGSPVYEQFF,TGCGCCAGCAGCCAAGAGATCGGATCTCCGGTTTATGAGCAGTTCTTC
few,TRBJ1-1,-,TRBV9,CASSEELMNTEAFF,TGTGCCAGCAGCGAAGAGCTCATGAACACTGAAGCTTTCTTT
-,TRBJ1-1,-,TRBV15,CATSREISDTEAFF,TGTGCCACCAGCAGGGAGATATCGGACACTGAAGCTTTCTTT
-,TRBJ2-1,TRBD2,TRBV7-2,CASSLGLAGYNEQFF,TGTGCCAGCAGCCTAGGACTAGCGGGGTACAATGAGCAGTTCTTC
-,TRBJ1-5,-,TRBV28,CASNIGGSYSNQPQHF,TGTGCCAGCAACATTGGCGGGAGTTATAGCAATCAGCCCCAGCATTTT
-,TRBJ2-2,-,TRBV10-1,CASSSIDAGELFF,TGCGCCAGTTCTTCTATAGACGCCGGGGAGCTGTTTTTT
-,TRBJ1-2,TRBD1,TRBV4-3,CASSRTGDSYGYTF,TGCGCCAGCAGCCGGACAGGGGACTCCTATGGCTACACCTTC
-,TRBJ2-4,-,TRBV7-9,CASSRGEVNIQYF,TGTGCCAGCAGCCGAGGGGAGGTAAACATTCAGTACTTC
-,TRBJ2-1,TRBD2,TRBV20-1,CSALAAPVQFF,TGCAGTGCTCTAGCGGCCCCGGTGCAGTTCTTC
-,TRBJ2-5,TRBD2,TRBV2,CASHSGTQETQYF,TGTGCCAGTCACAGCGGGACCCAAGAGACCCAGTACTTC